This T cell receptor (beta chain) was captured by sequencing in a study of T cells in Graves' hyperthyroidism and ophthalmopathy (dated by TCRdb to about 2019). With regard to the full study: Peripheral blood was sampled at the time of initial diagnosis, prior to any treatment. To identify distinguishing TCR V-J signatures, a discovery cohort of 90 to 100 patients was used, comprising approximately 40 with Graves' ophthalmopathy and approximately 57 with stable Graves' hyperthyroidism. Whether ophthalmopathy could be predicted prospectively was tested in an independent validation cohort made up of roughly 19 hyperthyroidism patients plus 17 patients who later progressed to ophthalmopathy. The approximately 98 discovery patients were randomly divided into training and test sets at a 7:3 ratio. In several Graves' hyperthyroidism patients, the study also compared T-cell repertoires from thyroid tissue with T-cell repertoires from blood. Following sampling, methimazole starting at 30 mg daily was given to hyperthyroidism patients, and high-dose intravenous methylprednisolone was given to ophthalmopathy patients. According to the paper, TCR Vbeta CDR3 sequencing was carried out on around 140 peripheral blood samples, which came from 40 to 45 ophthalmopathy, some 73 hyperthyroidism and approximately 17 progressor patients.

Results and caveats for the whole study, not just this receptor: A model built on a 13 V-J signature distinguished ophthalmopathy from stable hyperthyroidism, reaching about 88% sensitivity and 81.08% specificity in cross-validation and 80%/75% in testing. Sample size was not statistically predetermined, and investigators were not blinded to group allocation. Most expanded thyroid clonotypes (frequency above 0.001) were also detected in blood, suggesting blood repertoires may reflect thyroid immune responses. In validation, progression to ophthalmopathy was predicted by the model with about 70% sensitivity and 72.22% specificity, a median of around 6.5 months before onset.

The TCR beta CDR3 regions were amplified from RNA transcripts. The first round of RT-PCR for the TCR CDR3 was performed with the HTBI primer set and the Qiagen OneStep RT-PCR kit. Libraries were constructed in a second round of multiplex PCR, after which size selection and purification were performed. Libraries were sequenced paired-end with 100 bp reads on an Illumina HiSeq2000. In the paper's pipeline: SOAPnuke was used to process the raw data, with reads discarded if the reads contained adapters or uncalled bases, had a mean Phred below 15, or lacked an exact constant-primer or identifier match. High-quality paired reads were merged using COPE v1.2.5, and each unique nucleotide sequence was defined as a clonotype. MiTCR v1.1 was used to align clonotypes to the IMGT TRBV, TRBD and TRBJ reference segments. Analysis was restricted to V-J combinations with a frequency above 0.0001, which covered roughly 99% of repertoires. The TCS score was defined as the ratio of F50 (clonal expansion) to E x V (chaos), calculated using BLOSUM62-based TCRdist between CDR3 peptides within each V-J. Welch's t-statistics and random forest reduced several hundred V-J features to 10 to 15, which were used in a naive Bayes classifier (R e1071). Using fastp trimming at Q25 and MiXCR clonotype assembly, TCRdb reanalyzed the public sequencing data and kept in-frame beta chains. When rows share a CDR3 protein, they turn into one entry using the most common DNA and genes. These V and J calls originate from TCRdb's pipeline instead of the authors' own analysis. This sample is represented by 400,000 to 500,000 distinct CDR3 sequences; about 13% of them were singletons. The ten largest clonotypes hold 4% to 6.5% of the sample.

Stable Graves' hyperthyroidism was defined as the absence of progression to ophthalmopathy over 18 months of follow-up. Hyperthyroidism patients were aged 18 to 65 years and newly diagnosed, with disease duration of less than 2 months. Patients with uncontrolled infections, other autoimmune diseases, pregnancy or lactation were excluded. Diagnoses relied on clinical symptoms, serum thyroxine and TRAb, thyroid ultrasound and orbital computed tomography. Ficoll-Paque density gradient centrifugation was used to isolate PBMCs from around 10 ml of fresh peripheral blood. Total RNA was extracted with Trizol reagent, and quality was checked on an Agilent 2100 Bioanalyzer. This clonotype has ten or more counts. No antigen is known for it. No quality values exist for individual bases; no much larger clone is one base distant. From the germline V gene, CDR1 is SGHDT and CDR2 is YYEEEE. The V end gives up 3 bases and the J end 7 bases, leaving 10 bases in the junction not matched to a gene. The CDR3 runs 14 amino acids, cysteine and phenylalanine included. Only the CDR3 DNA stays, 42 bases, in frame from base 1.

This TCR came from a woman younger than 35 with Graves' hyperthyroidism. Input material: blood. The sequence links TRBV5-6 to TRBJ2-7, with 7 bases in between that match TRBD1. For the CDR3, the sequence is CASSSRTTGAEQYF. The DNA sequence follows: TGTGCCAGCAGCTCGAGAACCACAGGGGCGGAGCAGTACTTC.